This T cell receptor (beta chain) was sequenced during a study of OX40 agonist ivuxolimab in advanced cancers. Overall study context: Ivuxolimab, an antibody that agonizes OX40 (CD134), was administered to the patients. Recorded diagnoses for dose-escalation patients were hepatocellular carcinoma, melanoma, renal cell or head and neck cancer. A history of anti-PD-1, anti-PD-L1 or anti-CTLA-4 therapy was acceptable, and over 30% had some.

Autoimmune disease history or systemic immunosuppression meant exclusion. TCRdb's copy holds only in-frame clones and misses some; the assay was immunoSEQ multiplex PCR. The sample includes about 47,000 clones, 75% to 85% of them seen just once. In germline, CDR1 is SQVTM, CDR2 ANQGSEA. Trimming stripped 7 bases from V and 0 bases from J, with 10 bases between. The CDR3 spans 12 residues. This specimen consisted of CD4+ or CD8+ T cells sorted from blood, obtained in a trial of the OX40 agonist ivuxolimab. This clonotype originated in an adult with an advanced solid tumor such as melanoma, head and neck, liver or kidney cancer. V and J are TRBV29-1 and TRBJ2-7; D is perhaps TRBD1 (6 bases). The CDR3 spells CSARDNSYEQYF. CDR3 DNA: TGCAGCGCTAGGGACAACTCCTACGAGCAGTACTTC.